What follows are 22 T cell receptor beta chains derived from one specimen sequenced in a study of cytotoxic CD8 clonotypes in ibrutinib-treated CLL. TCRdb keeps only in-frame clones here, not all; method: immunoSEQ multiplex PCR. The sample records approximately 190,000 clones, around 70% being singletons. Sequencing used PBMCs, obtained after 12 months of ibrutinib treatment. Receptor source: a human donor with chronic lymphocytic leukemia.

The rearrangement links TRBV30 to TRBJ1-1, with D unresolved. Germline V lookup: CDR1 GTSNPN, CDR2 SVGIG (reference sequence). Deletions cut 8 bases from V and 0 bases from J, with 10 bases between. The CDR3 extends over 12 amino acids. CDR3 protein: CATRGMNTEAFF. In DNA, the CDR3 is TGTGCCACTAGAGGGATGAACACTGAAGCTTTCTTT.

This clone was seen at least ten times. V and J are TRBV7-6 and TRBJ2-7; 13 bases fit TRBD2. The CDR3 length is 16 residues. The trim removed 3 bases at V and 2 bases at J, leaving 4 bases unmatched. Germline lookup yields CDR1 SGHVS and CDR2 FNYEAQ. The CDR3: CASSFGLAGETYEQYF. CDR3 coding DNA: TGTGCCAGCAGCTTCGGACTAGCGGGAGAGACCTACGAGCAGTACTTC. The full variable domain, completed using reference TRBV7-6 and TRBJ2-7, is GAGVSQSPRYKVTKRGQDVALRCDPISGHVSLYWYRQALGQGPEFLTYFNYEAQQDKSGLPNDRFSAERPEGSISTLTIQRTEQRDSAMYRCASSFGLAGETYEQYFGPGTRLTVT.

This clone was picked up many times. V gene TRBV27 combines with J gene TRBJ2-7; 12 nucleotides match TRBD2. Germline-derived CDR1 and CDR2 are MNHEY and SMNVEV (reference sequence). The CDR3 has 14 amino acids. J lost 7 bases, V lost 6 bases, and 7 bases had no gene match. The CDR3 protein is CASRLAGGPGEQYF. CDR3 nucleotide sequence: TGTGCCAGCAGGCTAGCGGGAGGGCCGGGGGAGCAGTACTTC.

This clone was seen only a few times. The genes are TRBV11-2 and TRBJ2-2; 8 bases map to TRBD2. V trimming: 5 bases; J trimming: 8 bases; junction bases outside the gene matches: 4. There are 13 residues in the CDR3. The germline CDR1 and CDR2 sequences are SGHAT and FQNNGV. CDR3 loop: CASSVAGSGELFF. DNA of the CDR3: TGTGCCAGCAGCGTAGCGGGGTCTGGGGAGCTGTTTTTT.

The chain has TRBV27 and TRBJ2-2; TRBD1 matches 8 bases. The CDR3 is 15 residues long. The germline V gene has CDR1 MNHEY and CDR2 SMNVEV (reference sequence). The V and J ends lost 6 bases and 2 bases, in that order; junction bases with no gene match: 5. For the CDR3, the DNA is TGTGCCAGCAGGTGGACAGGGATTAACACCGGGGAGCTGTTTTTT. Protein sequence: CASRWTGINTGELFF.

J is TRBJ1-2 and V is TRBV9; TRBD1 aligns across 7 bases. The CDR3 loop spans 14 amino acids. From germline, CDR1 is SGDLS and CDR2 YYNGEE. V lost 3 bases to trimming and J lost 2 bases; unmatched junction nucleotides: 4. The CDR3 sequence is CASSAWGQNYGYTF. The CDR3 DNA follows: TGTGCCAGCAGCGCCTGGGGACAGAACTATGGCTACACCTTC.

The CDR3 reads CASRSGGADTQYF. CDR3 sequence (DNA): TGTGCCAGCAGAAGCGGGGGGGCAGATACGCAGTATTTT. The chain is built from TRBV27 and TRBJ2-3; TRBD2 matches at 10 bases. The CDR3 has 13 amino acids. Germline CDR1 reads MNHEY; CDR2 reads SMNVEV (reference sequence). Trimming at V came to 6 bases and at J to 4 bases, leaving 1 base not matched to a gene.

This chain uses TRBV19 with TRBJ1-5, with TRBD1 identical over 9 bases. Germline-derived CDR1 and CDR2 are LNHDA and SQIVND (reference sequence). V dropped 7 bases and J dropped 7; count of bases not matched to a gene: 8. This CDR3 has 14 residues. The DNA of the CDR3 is TGTGCCAGTAACCCCGGGACAGGGCTCCAGCCCCAGCATTTT. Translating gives CASNPGTGLQPQHF.

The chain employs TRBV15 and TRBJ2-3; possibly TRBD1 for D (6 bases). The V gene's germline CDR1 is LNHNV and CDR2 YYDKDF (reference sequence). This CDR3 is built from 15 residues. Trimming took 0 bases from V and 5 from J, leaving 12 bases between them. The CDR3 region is CATSRDTRGRDTQYF. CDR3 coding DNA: TGTGCCACCAGCAGAGATACCAGGGGTCGAGATACGCAGTATTTT.

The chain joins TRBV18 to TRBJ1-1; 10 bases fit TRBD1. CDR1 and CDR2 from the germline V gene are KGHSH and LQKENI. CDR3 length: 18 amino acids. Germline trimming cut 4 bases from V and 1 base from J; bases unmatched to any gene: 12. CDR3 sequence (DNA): TGTGCCAGCTCACACGACAGGACAGGGGGGGCCGGGAACACTGAAGCTTTCTTT. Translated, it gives CASSHDRTGGAGNTEAFF.

CDR3 protein: CASSFGGGNTEAFF. The CDR3 DNA reads as TGTGCCAGCAGTTTTGGGGGGGGAAACACTGAAGCTTTCTTT. V gene TRBV27 combines with J gene TRBJ1-1; possibly TRBD1 for D (5 bases). V was cut by 3 bases and J by 2 bases, with 10 bases left in between. Germline values: CDR1 MNHEY, CDR2 SMNVEV (reference sequence). The CDR3 extends over 14 amino acids.

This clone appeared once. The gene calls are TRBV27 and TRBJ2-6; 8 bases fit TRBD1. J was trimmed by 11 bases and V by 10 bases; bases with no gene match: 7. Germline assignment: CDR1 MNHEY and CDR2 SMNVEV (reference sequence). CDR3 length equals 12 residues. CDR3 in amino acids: CATPRTGHVLTF. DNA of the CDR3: TGTGCCACCCCCCGGACAGGGCACGTCCTGACTTTC.

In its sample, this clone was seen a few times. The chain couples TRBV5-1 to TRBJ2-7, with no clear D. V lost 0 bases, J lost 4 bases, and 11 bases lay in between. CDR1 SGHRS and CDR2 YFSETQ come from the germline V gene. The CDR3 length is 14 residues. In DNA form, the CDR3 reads TGCGCCAGCAGCTTGGCTACGGGCCAGTACGAGCAGTACTTC. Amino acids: CASSLATGQYEQYF.

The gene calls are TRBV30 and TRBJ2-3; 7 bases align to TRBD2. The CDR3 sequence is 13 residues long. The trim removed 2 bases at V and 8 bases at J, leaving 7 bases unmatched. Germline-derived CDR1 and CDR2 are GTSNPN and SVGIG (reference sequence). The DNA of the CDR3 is TGTGCCTGGAGTTTGACTAGCTCCTCTACGCAGTATTTT. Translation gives CAWSLTSSSTQYF.

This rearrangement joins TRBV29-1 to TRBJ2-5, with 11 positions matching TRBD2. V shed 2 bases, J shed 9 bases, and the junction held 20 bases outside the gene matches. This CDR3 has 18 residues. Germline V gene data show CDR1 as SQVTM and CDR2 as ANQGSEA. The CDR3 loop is CSVEQGKGLAGGFDPQYF. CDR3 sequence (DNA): TGCAGCGTTGAACAGGGGAAAGGGCTAGCGGGGGGCTTCGACCCCCAGTACTTC.

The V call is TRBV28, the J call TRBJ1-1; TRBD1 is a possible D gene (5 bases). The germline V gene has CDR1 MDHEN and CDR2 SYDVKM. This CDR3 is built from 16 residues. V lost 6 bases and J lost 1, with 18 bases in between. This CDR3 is CASRSPPGRANTEAFF. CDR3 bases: TGTGCCAGCAGATCCCCCCCTGGCAGGGCGAACACTGAAGCTTTCTTT.

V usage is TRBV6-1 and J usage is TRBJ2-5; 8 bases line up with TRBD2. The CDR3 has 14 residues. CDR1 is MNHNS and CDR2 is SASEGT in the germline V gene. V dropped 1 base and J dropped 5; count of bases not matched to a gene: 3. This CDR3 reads CASSEVGGRETQYF. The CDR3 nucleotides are TGTGCCAGCAGTGAAGTCGGCGGGAGGGAGACCCAGTACTTC.

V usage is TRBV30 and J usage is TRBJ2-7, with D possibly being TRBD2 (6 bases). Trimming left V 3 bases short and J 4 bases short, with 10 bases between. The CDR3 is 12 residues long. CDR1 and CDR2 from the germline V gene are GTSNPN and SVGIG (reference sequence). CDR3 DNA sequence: TGTGCCTGGAGAGGAGGAGGGTACGAGCAGTACTTC. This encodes CAWRGGGYEQYF.

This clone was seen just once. The DNA for the CDR3 is TGCAGCGTTGAGGAGGCGGACTATGGCTACACCTTC. Translating it yields CSVEEADYGYTF. V usage is TRBV29-1 and J usage is TRBJ1-2; no clear D. Germline assignment: CDR1 SQVTM and CDR2 ANQGSEA. The CDR3 runs 12 residues. Trimming left V 3 bases short and J 3 bases short, with 8 bases between.

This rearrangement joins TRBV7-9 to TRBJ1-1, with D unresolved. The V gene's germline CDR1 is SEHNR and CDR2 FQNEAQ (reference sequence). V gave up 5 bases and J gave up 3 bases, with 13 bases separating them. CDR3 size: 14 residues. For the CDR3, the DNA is TGTGCCAGCAGCGTCTACCAAGGGTACACTGAAGCTTTCTTT. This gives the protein CASSVYQGYTEAFF.

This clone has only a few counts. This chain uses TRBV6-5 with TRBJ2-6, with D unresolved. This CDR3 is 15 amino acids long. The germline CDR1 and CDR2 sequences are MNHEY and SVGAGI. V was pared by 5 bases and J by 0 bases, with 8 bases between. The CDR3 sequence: CASSLGSSGANVLTF. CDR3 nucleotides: TGTGCCAGCAGTCTAGGTAGCTCTGGGGCCAACGTCCTGACTTTC.

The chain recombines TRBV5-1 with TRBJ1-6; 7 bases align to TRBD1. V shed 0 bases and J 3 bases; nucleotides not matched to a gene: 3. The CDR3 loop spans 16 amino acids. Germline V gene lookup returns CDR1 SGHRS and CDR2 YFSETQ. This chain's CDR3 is CASSLGWDSYNSPLHF. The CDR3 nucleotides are TGCGCCAGCAGCTTGGGGTGGGACAGCTATAATTCACCCCTCCACTTT.